This entry concerns a single TCR beta chain. Its antigen is unknown. Base quality data are lacking; no much larger clone is found one base away. The data stem from a study of cytotoxic CD8 clonotypes in ibrutinib-treated CLL (dated by TCRdb to the early 2020s). The study in broad terms: The cohort included some 14 treatment-naive and ten to eleven relapsed/refractory patients; some 18 were IGHV unmutated. Responses were partial in 25 or so patients and complete in 2; after median about 70 months follow-up, around 14 stayed in remission and roughly twelve progressed. Response samples were obtained after a median of approximately 12 months of treatment, with a range of roughly 6 to 40 months. Samples averaged about 260,000 productive templates and about 94,000 productive rearrangements. Longitudinal samples were available for about 30% of the roughly 86 trial participants. Cryopreserved peripheral blood mononuclear cells were obtained before treatment, at response, and at either sustained remission or disease progression. Patients were still on ibrutinib when every remission and progressive disease sample was collected.

What the authors observed across the whole study: An increase in clonality was observed at ibrutinib response, with clonality remaining stable during sustained remission and falling back toward baseline at progression. Sampling times were not matched between patients in sustained remission and patients whose disease was progressing, and lymph node repertoires were not examined. Public clonotypes were rare and either shrank or stayed stable during treatment, and the rise in clonality at ibrutinib response reflected expansion of private clonotypes. Baseline clonality was found to be higher than that of age-matched healthy donors and was strongly correlated with circulating CD8+ T-cell counts.

On a MiSeq, deep resolution sequencing aimed for a depth between 1 in 1 million and 1 in 200,000 T cells, with each clonotype covered 10x on average. The immunoSEQ hsTCRB Kit was used to generate the TCR beta libraries. Per the original workflow: ImmunoSEQ Data Assistant and ImmunoSEQ Analyzer were used for data analysis, and V, D and J genes were assigned according to IMGT definitions. Clonality, which ranges from 0 to 1, was calculated as one minus the normalized Shannon entropy of productive rearrangement frequencies. Only overrepresented clonotypes making up at least 0.05% of the repertoire of each patient were included in the public clonotype analysis. Some 13 age-matched healthy donor repertoires from immuneACCESS served as clonality controls. The table was pulled from immuneACCESS by TCRdb, which kept in-frame rearrangements only. Such tables lose some clones; where checked, under half of the loss comes from unresolved V genes, and the rest has no known cause. Clonal size and the V and J genes are those of that table, whereas D and trimming came from the DNA. Across this sample there are over 140,000 clones, with around 80% seen only once. The ten largest clonotypes hold around 7.6% of the sample.

For TCR beta library preparation, 1.5 to 2 micrograms of genomic DNA were extracted from the cryopreserved PBMCs. Longitudinal blood samples from CLL patients on ibrutinib monotherapy were analyzed using high-throughput TCR beta sequencing. The patients took part in an open-label, single-center phase 2 trial of ibrutinib monotherapy. V is cut by 4 bases and J by 12 bases, and the space between the germline ends is 16 bases. The CDR3 contains 12 residues, cysteine and phenylalanine counted. Only the CDR3 DNA stays, 36 bases, in frame from base 1. The germline V gene provides CDR1 SGHRS and CDR2 YFSETQ.

This specimen was PBMCs, taken after 36 months of ibrutinib treatment. The chain uses TRBV5-1 and TRBJ2-5; the D gene remains uncertain. The TCR sequence derives from a human donor with chronic lymphocytic leukemia. The CDR3 reads as follows: CASSPDPPNKYF. The bases read TGCGCCAGCAGCCCGGACCCGCCAAATAAGTACTTC.